The clone carrying this TCR beta chain has more than one count but fewer than ten. Its antigen is as yet unknown. This record belongs to a study of T cell repertoires in cytomegalovirus infection. The CDR3 covers 18 residues. Per germline, CDR1 SEHNR and CDR2 FQNEAQ (reference sequence). The trim removed 4 bases at V and 3 bases at J, leaving 18 bases unmatched. Study-wide results and caveats: Dominant in the ex vivo response were TCR beta clonotypes restricted by HLA-C and specific for CMV.

TCRdb ran MiXCR on the reads and lists one entry per CDR3 protein. This table holds approximately 730,000 distinct CDR3 sequences, roughly 36% found once. The material was cultured PBMCs, obtained from culture after CMV antigen stimulation. The sequence was collected from a human donor in good health (CMV status not recorded). Some clones in this sample may be carry-over from other donors' samples. This chain uses TRBV7-9 with TRBJ2-7; 7 bases are shared with TRBD2. The CDR3 coding sequence is TGTGCCAGCAGCTCGTTGGGGGGGTCTCGGGTTATTAACTACGAGCAGTACTTC. Its translation is CASSSLGGSRVINYEQYF.